These 29 T cell receptor beta chains were sequenced from one sample in a study of cytomegalovirus exposure and HLA in healthy donors. It was with 60 Vbeta and 13 Jbeta primers that the PCR ran. TCRdb keeps only in-frame clones here, not all; method: immunoSEQ multiplex PCR. The sample carries tens of thousands of clones, approximately 81% recorded once. Sequencing was carried out using PBMCs. The receptors here all came from a young woman in good health and CMV-seronegative.

The genes are TRBV6-1 and TRBJ1-4; the match to TRBD1 covers 9 bases. V was pared by 0 bases and J by 8 bases, with 7 bases of the junction left unmatched. In germline, CDR1 is MNHNS, CDR2 SASEGT. The CDR3 consists of 16 residues. Here the CDR3 DNA reads TGTGCCAGCAGTGAAGCGTGGGGACAGGGAAACGAAAAACTGTTTTTT. Its translation is CASSEAWGQGNEKLFF.

This chain joins TRBV6-1 and TRBJ2-3; D may be TRBD2 (6 bases). Germline V CDR1 and CDR2: MNHNS, SASEGT. V was trimmed by 7 bases and J by 4 bases, leaving 18 bases between them. The CDR3 is made up of 15 amino acids. CDR3 amino acids: CASTKGGMGADTQYF. The CDR3 DNA is TGTGCCAGCACGAAAGGAGGGATGGGGGCAGATACGCAGTATTTT.

Here the CDR3 reads CASSRNRKPDTQYF. The CDR3 coding sequence is TGTGCCAGCAGCCGAAACAGGAAACCAGATACGCAGTATTTT. The chain employs TRBV7-3 and TRBJ2-3, with D perhaps TRBD1 (5 bases). Germline CDR1 and CDR2: SGHTA and FQGTGA. The CDR3 has 14 amino acids. Between the trimmed V and J ends, which lost 5 bases and 4 bases, there was a span of 13 bases.

This chain connects TRBV5-4 to TRBJ2-5, with TRBD1 as a possible D gene (6 bases). CDR1 is SGHNT, CDR2 YYREEE, per germline (reference sequence). Trimming took off 0 bases at V and 5 bases at J, with 11 bases between the two ends. This CDR3 spans 14 amino acids. DNA of the CDR3: TGTGCCAGCAGCTTGGGGTGGGGGCTGGAGACCCAGTACTTC. Residues: CASSLGWGLETQYF.

This clone was seen a few times. The rearrangement joins TRBV6-1 to TRBJ1-1, with TRBD1 as a possible D gene (6 bases). Deletions cut 6 bases from V and 4 bases from J, with 18 bases between. Germline V lookup: CDR1 MNHNS, CDR2 SASEGT. The CDR3 runs to 15 residues. The CDR3: CASSPTRGALTEAFF. The CDR3 bases are TGTGCCAGCAGCCCCACCCGGGGGGCACTCACTGAAGCTTTCTTT.

The genes are TRBV27 and TRBJ1-2, with D perhaps TRBD1 (6 bases). Germline V lookup: CDR1 MNHEY, CDR2 SMNVEV (reference sequence). This CDR3 has 15 residues. The ends were cut back, 5 bases at V and 4 bases at J, with 17 bases in the middle. CDR3 in DNA: TGTGCCAGCAGTCCCTCGTCAGGGGAAGTCTATGGCTACACCTTC. Translated, it gives CASSPSSGEVYGYTF.

This chain uses TRBV7-9 with TRBJ2-7; tentatively, D is TRBD1 (6 bases). The CDR3 length is 13 residues. Germline V lookup: CDR1 SEHNR, CDR2 FQNEAQ (reference sequence). Trimming removed 4 bases at V and 4 bases at J, with 11 bases between. The CDR3 DNA reads as TGTGCCAGCAGCTCCGAGGACAGATACGAGCAGTACTTC. It is translated as CASSSEDRYEQYF.

CDR3 amino acids: CASSRVGQGATGELFF. For the CDR3, the DNA is TGTGCCAGCAGCCGAGTGGGACAGGGGGCCACCGGGGAGCTGTTTTTT. This chain uses TRBV11-3 with TRBJ2-2; 12 nucleotides line up with TRBD1. Germline CDR1 reads SGHNT; CDR2 reads YENEEA. V shed 5 bases and J 4 bases; nucleotides not matched to a gene: 5. The CDR3 is 16 residues long.

The V and J genes are TRBV6-5 and TRBJ2-7; the D gene is possibly TRBD1 (6 bases). The V gene's germline CDR1 is MNHEY and CDR2 SVGAGI. The V and J ends lost 6 bases and 3 bases respectively, with 15 bases between them. The CDR3 is 14 amino acids. The CDR3: CASRRRDNLYEQYF. The CDR3 coding sequence is TGTGCCAGCAGGCGCCGGGACAATCTCTACGAGCAGTACTTC.

This clone has only one observation. This chain uses TRBV7-3 with TRBJ1-1, with no clear D. This CDR3 region has 12 residues. The germline V and J ends were trimmed by 2 bases and 7 bases, with 8 bases remaining between them. The germline gives CDR1 SGHTA, CDR2 FQGTGA. The CDR3 here is CASSLGSGEAFF. The CDR3, as DNA: TGTGCCAGCAGCTTAGGATCAGGTGAAGCTTTCTTT.

The CDR3 coding sequence is TGTGCCAGCAGTCCCCTGGGGGGGACTACGCGGAATGAGCAGTTCTTC. Residues: CASSPLGGTTRNEQFF. The gene calls are TRBV27 and TRBJ2-1; 7 bases line up with TRBD2. V lost 5 bases and J lost 7; bases outside the gene matches: 14. Germline CDR1 and CDR2: MNHEY and SMNVEV (reference sequence). The CDR3 runs to 16 residues.

The J gene is TRBJ2-5, the V gene TRBV4-2; D is unclear. The end of the DNA is better explained by TRBJ2-7, so the J call may be wrong. CDR1 and CDR2 from the germline V gene are LGHNA and YNFKEQ. This CDR3 contains 14 residues. The CDR3 DNA sequence: TGTGCCAGCAGCCAAGATGCAGGTATTTGCGAGCAGTACTTC. Translated: CASSQDAGICEQYF.

This chain links TRBV27 with TRBJ1-2, with TRBD1 matching 7 bases. V lost 4 bases, J lost 6 bases, and 11 bases stayed unmatched. Germline loops: CDR1 MNHEY, CDR2 SMNVEV (reference sequence). The CDR3 spans 15 residues. The CDR3 nucleotides are TGTGCCAGCAGTTCTGACAGGGCCGGGGGTCATGGCTACACCTTC. It is translated as CASSSDRAGGHGYTF.

V gene TRBV11-2 combines with J gene TRBJ2-7; unclear D gene. The ends were cut back, 1 base at V and 6 bases at J, with 10 bases in the middle. Germline assignment: CDR1 SGHAT and CDR2 FQNNGV. CDR3 length: 13 amino acids. CDR3 loop: CASSLGRVAEQYF. CDR3 nucleotide sequence: TGTGCCAGCAGCTTAGGTCGAGTAGCCGAGCAGTACTTC.

The chain couples TRBV6-6 to TRBJ2-7; 9 bases are a match to TRBD2. The CDR3 has 15 amino acids. Unmatched junction bases numbered 7, after V lost 2 bases and J lost 5 bases. Germline V gene lookup returns CDR1 MNHNY and CDR2 SVGAGI (reference sequence). The CDR3 loop is CASSYISGSQDEQYF. The DNA of the CDR3 is TGTGCCAGCAGTTACATTAGCGGGAGCCAGGACGAGCAGTACTTC.

V usage is TRBV10-1 and J usage is TRBJ2-3, with 7 positions matching TRBD1. Looked up from germline, CDR1 is WNHNN and CDR2 is SYGVQD (reference sequence). The V and J ends lost 6 bases and 6 bases, in that order; junction bases with no gene match: 3. This CDR3 is 12 amino acids long. The chain's CDR3 is CASSPGQDTQYF. In DNA, the CDR3 is TGCGCCAGCAGCCCGGGACAGGATACGCAGTATTTT.

This chain uses TRBV6-1 with TRBJ2-3; 12 nucleotides line up with TRBD2. CDR3 length: 15 amino acids. Germline lookup yields CDR1 MNHNS and CDR2 SASEGT. Trimming removed 6 bases from V and 4 bases from J; junction bases left unmatched: 5. The CDR3 DNA follows: TGTGCCAGCAGCCAGACTAGCGGGAGTGCAGATACGCAGTATTTT. Protein sequence: CASSQTSGSADTQYF.

The chain uses TRBV5-1 and TRBJ2-1, with TRBD2 matching over 7 bases. Germline CDR1 SGHRS, CDR2 YFSETQ. V dropped 4 bases and J dropped 10; count of bases not matched to a gene: 8. This CDR3 is built from 13 residues. CDR3 sequence: CASSELAFGEQFF. As DNA, the CDR3 is TGCGCCAGCAGCGAACTAGCGTTTGGGGAGCAGTTCTTC.

This clone was seen only once. V gene TRBV7-3 combines with J gene TRBJ2-2; 8 positions match TRBD2. The CDR3 is made up of 16 amino acids. Germline V gene data show CDR1 as SGHTA and CDR2 as FQGTGA. The V gene end was trimmed by 1 base and the J gene end by 3 bases; junction bases not matched to a gene: 4. CDR3 DNA: TGTGCCAGCAGCTTAAACGGGAGGGTAGACACCGGGGAGCTGTTTTTT. Protein: CASSLNGRVDTGELFF.

On this clone: At one boundary the junction diverges from the germline segment, which might be a read error. The chain joins TRBV27 to TRBJ2-3; D gene unclear. This CDR3 spans 15 amino acids. CDR1 and CDR2 (germline): MNHEY, SMNVEV (reference sequence). The CDR3 loop is CASSLVVDGTDMQYF. The CDR3 DNA follows: TGTGCCAGCAGTTTAGTAGTTGACGGCACAGATATGCAGTATTTT.

The chain is built from TRBV27 and TRBJ2-1; 7 bases map to TRBD2. Germline V gene sequence: CDR1 MNHEY, CDR2 SMNVEV (reference sequence). V lost 2 bases to trimming and J lost 8 bases; unmatched junction nucleotides: 3. CDR3 length: 13 residues. CDR3 sequence (DNA): TGTGCCAGCAGTTTAACGGGGGGAGATGAGCAGTTCTTC. As protein: CASSLTGGDEQFF.

The CDR3 is CATSRGRTSGRWNSYEQYF. CDR3 nucleotides: TGTGCCACCAGCAGAGGGAGAACTAGCGGGAGGTGGAACTCCTACGAGCAGTACTTC. The chain employs TRBV15 and TRBJ2-7, with 12 nucleotides matching TRBD2. This CDR3 contains 19 residues. CDR1 is LNHNV and CDR2 is YYDKDF in the germline V gene (reference sequence). V lost 1 base to trimming and J lost 0 bases; unmatched junction nucleotides: 10.

Worth noting for this clone: Compared with germline, one end of the junction differs, possibly owing to a read error. This rearrangement joins TRBV7-9 to TRBJ1-4; no reliable D call. Per germline, CDR1 SEHNR and CDR2 FQNEAQ (reference sequence). The CDR3 is 15 amino acids. The CDR3 region is CSSSATDGPSEKLFF. The CDR3 bases are TGTTCCAGCAGCGCAACAGACGGCCCTTCCGAAAAACTGTTTTTT. The full variable domain, with the rest looked up from reference TRBV7-9 and TRBJ1-4, is DTGVSQNPRHKITKRGQNVTFRCDPISEHNRLYWYRQTLGQGPEFLTYFQNEAQLEKSRLLSDRFSAERPKGSFSTLEIQRTEQGDSAMYLCSSSATDGPSEKLFFGSGTQLSVL.

CDR3: CASSLLGLGGGTDTQYF. The CDR3 DNA sequence: TGCGCCAGCAGCTTGTTGGGACTAGGGGGGGGCACAGATACGCAGTATTTT. The J gene is TRBJ2-3, the V gene TRBV5-1; 8 bases align to TRBD2. Per germline, CDR1 SGHRS and CDR2 YFSETQ. The CDR3 is 17 residues long. V was clipped by 1 base and J by 1 base; unmatched bases: 8.

This clone was counted a single time. The V and J genes are TRBV7-9 and TRBJ1-5, with D unresolved. The CDR3 has 15 amino acids. Germline CDR1 reads SEHNR; CDR2 reads FQNEAQ (reference sequence). Trimming stripped 6 bases from V and 0 bases from J, with 12 bases between. The CDR3 sequence: CASSQSGFSNQPQHF. The CDR3 coding sequence is TGTGCCAGCAGTCAGAGCGGGTTTAGCAATCAGCCCCAGCATTTT.

Judged by abundance, this clone is medium-sized. The rearrangement joins TRBV5-1 to TRBJ1-1, with TRBD1 matching 9 bases. The CDR3 has 15 amino acids. J gave up 1 base and V 0 bases, and 1 base lay outside the gene matches. Germline V gene sequence: CDR1 SGHRS, CDR2 YFSETQ. The CDR3, as DNA: TGCGCCAGCAGCTTGGGGACAGGGGAGAACACTGAAGCTTTCTTT. Its protein is CASSLGTGENTEAFF.

This clone occurred once. This chain joins TRBV30 and TRBJ1-1, with no clear D. Germline CDR1 is GTSNPN and CDR2 is SVGIG (reference sequence). The CDR3 totals 14 residues. The V end lost 0 bases, the J end lost 2 bases, and 10 bases lay between the germline ends. The CDR3 coding sequence is TGTGCCTGGAGTGTAGACGAGGGAAACACTGAAGCTTTCTTT. Translated, it gives CAWSVDEGNTEAFF.

The chain links TRBV27 to TRBJ2-7; 12 bases are a match to TRBD1. Germline values: CDR1 MNHEY, CDR2 SMNVEV (reference sequence). V lost 6 bases, J lost 3 bases, and 9 bases stayed unmatched. This CDR3 region has 16 residues. The CDR3 protein is CASRGQGAFQLYEQYF. For the CDR3, the DNA is TGTGCCAGCAGGGGACAGGGGGCATTCCAACTCTACGAGCAGTACTTC.

The chain joins TRBV5-4 to TRBJ1-3, with D maybe TRBD1 (5 bases). Looked up from germline, CDR1 is SGHNT and CDR2 is YYREEE (reference sequence). The V end was cut by 4 bases, the J end by 1 base, with 9 bases between. The CDR3 is made up of 14 amino acids. CDR3 region: CASSTQGSGNTIYF. As DNA, the CDR3 is TGTGCCAGCAGCACCCAGGGTTCTGGAAACACCATATATTTT.